Listed below are T cell receptor beta chains from one sample, sequenced in a study of cytomegalovirus exposure and HLA in healthy donors. Sequencing used immunoSEQ multiplex PCR; TCRdb keeps in-frame clones, though not all of them. Here the sample spans approximately 150,000 clones, roughly 10% being singletons. What was sequenced was PBMCs. These receptors originate from a male donor in good health and CMV-seronegative. CDR3s include the opening cysteine and the closing phenylalanine or tryptophan. A D gene is named only where the DNA matches it firmly. Some rows mark clone size as missing; the rest say once, few, many or name a class of expanded clone.

v_call,clone_size,j_call,d_call,cdr3_nt,cdr3_aa
TRBV27,.,TRBJ1-1,.,TGTGCCAGCAGTTTAGATGAGAGGGCGGGAGCTTTCTTT,CASSLDERAGAFF
TRBV4-3,few,TRBJ2-5,TRBD2,TGCGCCAGCAGCCAAGCCGGGACTAGCGGGAGGGCTGGAGAGACCCAGTACTTC,CASSQAGTSGRAGETQYF
TRBV5-1,.,TRBJ2-2,TRBD2,TGCGCCAGCAGCTTCGCGGGGCCAGCGGGAGTAACCACCGGGGAGCTGTTTTTT,CASSFAGPAGVTTGELFF
TRBV4-3,few,TRBJ2-2,TRBD2,TGCGCCAGCAGCCAATGGCGGGGGGGCGGGACCGGGGAGCTGTTTTTT,CASSQWRGGGTGELFF
TRBV15,.,TRBJ1-5,TRBD1,TGTGCCACCAGCCCGGACCAAGACAGGGTGAATCAGCCCCAGCATTTT,CATSPDQDRVNQPQHF
TRBV5-6,.,TRBJ2-5,TRBD2,TGTGCCAGCAGCTTGTTAGGGGCTAGCGGGGGGCGAGAGACCCAGTACTTC,CASSLLGASGGRETQYF
TRBV2,few,TRBJ1-6,TRBD1,TGTGCCAGCAGTTTCCGGACAGGGGAAATGAATTCACCCCTCCACTTT,CASSFRTGEMNSPLHF
TRBV19,.,TRBJ2-7,.,TGTGCCAGTACCCCCCCGCGGGTCCACGAGCAGTACTTC,CASTPPRVHEQYF
TRBV28,.,TRBJ1-1,.,TGTGCCAGCAGTTTGTACAGCAACACTGAAGCTTTCTTT,CASSLYSNTEAFF
TRBV28,.,TRBJ1-1,.,TGTGCCACCTGGAGGGCAAACACTGAAGCTTTCTTT,CATWRANTEAFF
TRBV28,.,TRBJ2-7,TRBD1,TGTGCCAGCAGCCCGAGGACAGGGGCACAATTTCCCCACGAGCAGTACTTC,CASSPRTGAQFPHEQYF
TRBV4-2,few,TRBJ2-1,.,TGTGCCAGCAGCCAAGGAGCGAACAATGAGCAGTTCTTC,CASSQGANNEQFF
TRBV18,.,TRBJ2-7,.,TGTGCCAGCTCACCAGAACAGAGGACAGTACTTTTGTACGAGCAGTACTTC,CASSPEQRTVLLYEQYF
TRBV7-6,.,TRBJ2-1,TRBD2,TGTGCCAGCAGCTTAGCCGCCGGACTAGCGGGAGGGGCAGGTGAGCAGTTCTTC,CASSLAAGLAGGAGEQFF
TRBV7-3,.,TRBJ2-1,TRBD2,TGTGCCAGCAGCTCTACTCGACTAGCGGGGGGGAGCTCCTACAATGAGCAGTTCTTC,CASSSTRLAGGSSYNEQFF
TRBV7-9,.,TRBJ2-3,.,TGTGCCAGCAGCTTAGAATTCGGTTTTAGCACAGATACGCAGTATTTT,CASSLEFGFSTDTQYF
TRBV27,.,TRBJ1-5,.,TGTGCCAGCAGCCACCCCCCAGGGCGGGGTCAGCCCCAGCATTTT,CASSHPPGRGQPQHF
TRBV6-1,.,TRBJ2-4,TRBD1,TGTGCCAGCAGTGAAAGTTGGACAGGCTCCTTCTTAGCCAAAAACATTCAGTACTTC,CASSESWTGSFLAKNIQYF
TRBV6-5,few,TRBJ1-1,TRBD1,TGTGCCAGCAGTTACAGGGGGCTTTCGAATGTTTTCTTT,CASSYRGLSNVFF
TRBV7-9,few,TRBJ1-3,.,TGTGCCAGCAGGCCTCAGGGATTTACCGGAAACACCATATATTTT,CASRPQGFTGNTIYF
TRBV5-6,few,TRBJ2-1,TRBD2,TGTGCCAGCAGCTTGGCGGGAGGGATGGGCAATGAGCAGTTCTTC,CASSLAGGMGNEQFF
TRBV29-1,few,TRBJ2-7,TRBD1,TGCAGCGTCCGGGACAGGGGGCTTGGGGAGCAGTACTTC,CSVRDRGLGEQYF